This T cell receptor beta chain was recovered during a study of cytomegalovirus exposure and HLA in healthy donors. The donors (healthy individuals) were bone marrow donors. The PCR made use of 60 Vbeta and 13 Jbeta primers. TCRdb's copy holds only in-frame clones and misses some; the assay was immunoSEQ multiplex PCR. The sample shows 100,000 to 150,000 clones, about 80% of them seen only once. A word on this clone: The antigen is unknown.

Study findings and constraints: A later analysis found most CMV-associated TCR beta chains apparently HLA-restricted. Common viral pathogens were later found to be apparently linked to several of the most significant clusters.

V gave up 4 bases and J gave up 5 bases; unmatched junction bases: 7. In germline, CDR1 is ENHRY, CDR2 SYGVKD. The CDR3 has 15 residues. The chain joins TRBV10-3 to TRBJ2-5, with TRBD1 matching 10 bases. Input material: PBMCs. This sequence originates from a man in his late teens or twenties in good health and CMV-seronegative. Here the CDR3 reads CAISGGQGSTETQYF. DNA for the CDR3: TGTGCCATCAGTGGGGGACAGGGGTCAACGGAGACCCAGTACTTC.